Sequencing of this T cell receptor (beta chain) was carried out in a study of blood T cells in healthy people across ages. For the second PCR, which ran for about 6 to 11 cycles, a sample-barcoded 5' primer and a J-beta primer mix were used. Tagging of each cDNA molecule was performed by a template-switch adaptor with 12 random nucleotides. TCRdb independently ran MiXCR on the 5' RACE reads; one entry per CDR3 protein. The data contain 700,000 to 800,000 distinct CDR3 sequences, around 46% of them singletons. Concerning this clonotype itself: A read error may explain this, as a much larger clone is one base away.

This CDR3 is 11 amino acids long. V was clipped by 2 bases and J by 6 bases, with 5 bases between them. Germline lookup yields CDR1 MNHEY and CDR2 SVGAGI. V gene TRBV6-5 combines with J gene TRBJ2-7; D not resolved. Sequenced: blood. This TCR came from a woman aged 60 to 75 in good health. CDR3 in amino acids: CASSYGCEQYF. CDR3 DNA sequence: TGTGCCAGCAGTTACGGGTGCGAGCAGTACTTC.